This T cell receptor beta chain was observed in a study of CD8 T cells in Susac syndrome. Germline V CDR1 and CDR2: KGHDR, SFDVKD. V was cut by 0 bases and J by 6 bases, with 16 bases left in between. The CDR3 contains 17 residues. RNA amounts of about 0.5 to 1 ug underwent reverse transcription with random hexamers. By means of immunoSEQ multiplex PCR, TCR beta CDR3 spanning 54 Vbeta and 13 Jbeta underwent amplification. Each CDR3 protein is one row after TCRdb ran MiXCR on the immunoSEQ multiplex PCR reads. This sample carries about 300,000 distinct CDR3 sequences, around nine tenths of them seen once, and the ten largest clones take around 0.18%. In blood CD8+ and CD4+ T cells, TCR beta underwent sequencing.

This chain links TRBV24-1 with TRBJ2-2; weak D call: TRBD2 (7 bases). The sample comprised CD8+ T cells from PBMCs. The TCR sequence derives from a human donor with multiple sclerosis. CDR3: CATSDLIRGGLPGELFF. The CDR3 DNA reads TGTGCCACCAGTGATTTGATCCGCGGGGGCCTCCCCGGGGAGCTGTTTTTT.